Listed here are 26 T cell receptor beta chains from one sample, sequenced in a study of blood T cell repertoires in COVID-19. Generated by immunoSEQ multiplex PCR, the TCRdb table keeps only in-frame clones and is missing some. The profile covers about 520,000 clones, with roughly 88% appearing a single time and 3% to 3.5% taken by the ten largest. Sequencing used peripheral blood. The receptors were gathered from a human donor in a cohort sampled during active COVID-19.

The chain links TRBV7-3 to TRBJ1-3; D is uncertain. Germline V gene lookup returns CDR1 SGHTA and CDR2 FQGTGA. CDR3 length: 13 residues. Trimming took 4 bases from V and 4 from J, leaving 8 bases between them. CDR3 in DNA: TGTGCCAGCAGCTCCCTCCCGGGAAACACCATATATTTT. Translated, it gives CASSSLPGNTIYF.

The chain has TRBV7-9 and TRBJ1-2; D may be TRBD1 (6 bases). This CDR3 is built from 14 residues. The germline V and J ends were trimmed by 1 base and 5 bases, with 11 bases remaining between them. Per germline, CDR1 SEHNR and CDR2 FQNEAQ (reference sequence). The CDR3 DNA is TGTGCCAGCAGCTTAGATTTGGACAGTTATGGCTACACCTTC. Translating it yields CASSLDLDSYGYTF.

DNA of the CDR3: TGTGCCAGCAGTTCAGGGCCCCTCAACTATGGCTACACCTTC. Translated, it gives CASSSGPLNYGYTF. The gene calls are TRBV28 and TRBJ1-2; a possible D gene is TRBD1 (5 bases). The CDR3 totals 14 residues. Germline loops: CDR1 MDHEN, CDR2 SYDVKM. The ends were cut back, 4 bases at V and 2 bases at J, with 11 bases in the middle.

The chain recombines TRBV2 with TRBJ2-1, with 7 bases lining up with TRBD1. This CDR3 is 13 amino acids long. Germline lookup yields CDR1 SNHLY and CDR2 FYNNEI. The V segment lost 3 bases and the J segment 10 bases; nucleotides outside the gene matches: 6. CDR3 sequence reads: CASSDAGGQEQFF. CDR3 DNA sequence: TGTGCCAGCAGTGACGCAGGGGGTCAGGAGCAGTTCTTC.

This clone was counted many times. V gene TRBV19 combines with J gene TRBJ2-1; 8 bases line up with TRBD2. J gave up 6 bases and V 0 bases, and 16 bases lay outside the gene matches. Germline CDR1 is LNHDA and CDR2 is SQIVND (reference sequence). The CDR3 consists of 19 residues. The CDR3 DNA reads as TGTGCCAGTAGTATAGATAACTTGGCTAGCGGGCCAAGGGGCAATGAGCAGTTCTTC. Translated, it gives CASSIDNLASGPRGNEQFF.

DNA of the CDR3: TGTGCCAGCAGCCAAAGGAACAGGTCGGTTAAGAATCAGCCCCAGCATTTT. It is translated as CASSQRNRSVKNQPQHF. This chain uses TRBV7-9 with TRBJ1-5; TRBD1 might be the D (5 bases). CDR1 SEHNR and CDR2 FQNEAQ come from the germline V gene (reference sequence). V was trimmed by 5 bases and J by 4 bases, leaving 21 bases between them. The CDR3 length is 17 residues.

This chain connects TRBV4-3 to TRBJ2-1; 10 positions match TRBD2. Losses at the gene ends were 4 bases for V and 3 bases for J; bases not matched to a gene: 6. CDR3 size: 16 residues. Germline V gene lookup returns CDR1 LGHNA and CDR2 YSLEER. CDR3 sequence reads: CASSLAGLADYNEQFF. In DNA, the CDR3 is TGCGCCAGCAGCCTGGCTGGACTAGCGGACTACAATGAGCAGTTCTTC.

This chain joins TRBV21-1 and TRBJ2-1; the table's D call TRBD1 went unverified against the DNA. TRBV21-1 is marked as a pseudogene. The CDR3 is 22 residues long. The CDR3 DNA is TGTGCCAGCAGCAAAAACCTAAACAGGGGGCGTCTAGCGGGTAGCTCCTACAATGAGCAGTTCTTC. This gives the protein CASSKNLNRGRLAGSSYNEQFF.

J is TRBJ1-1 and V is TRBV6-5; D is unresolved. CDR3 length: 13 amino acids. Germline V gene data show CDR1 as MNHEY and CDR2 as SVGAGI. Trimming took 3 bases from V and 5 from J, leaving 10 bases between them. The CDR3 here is CASSYPGRTEAFF. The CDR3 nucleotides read TGTGCCAGCAGTTATCCGGGTCGAACTGAAGCTTTCTTT.

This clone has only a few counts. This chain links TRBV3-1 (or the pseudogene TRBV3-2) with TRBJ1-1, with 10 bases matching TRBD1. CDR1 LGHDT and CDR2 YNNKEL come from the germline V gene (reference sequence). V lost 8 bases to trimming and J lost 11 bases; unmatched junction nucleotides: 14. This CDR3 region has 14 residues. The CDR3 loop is CASAAVTGGFRAFF. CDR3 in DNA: TGTGCCAGCGCCGCGGTGACAGGGGGCTTTCGGGCTTTCTTT.

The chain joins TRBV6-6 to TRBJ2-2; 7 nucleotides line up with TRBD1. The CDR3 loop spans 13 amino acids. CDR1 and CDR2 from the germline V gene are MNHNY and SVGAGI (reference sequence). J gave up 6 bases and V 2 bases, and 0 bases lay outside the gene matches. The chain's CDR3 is CASSYTGAGELFF. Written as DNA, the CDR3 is TGTGCCAGCAGTTACACAGGGGCCGGGGAGCTGTTTTTT.

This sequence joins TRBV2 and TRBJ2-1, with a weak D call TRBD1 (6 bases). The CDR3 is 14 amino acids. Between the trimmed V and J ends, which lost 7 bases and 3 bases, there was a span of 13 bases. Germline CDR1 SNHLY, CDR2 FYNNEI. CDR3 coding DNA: TGTGCCAGCATAGCAGGGGAAGACTACAATGAGCAGTTCTTC. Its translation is CASIAGEDYNEQFF.

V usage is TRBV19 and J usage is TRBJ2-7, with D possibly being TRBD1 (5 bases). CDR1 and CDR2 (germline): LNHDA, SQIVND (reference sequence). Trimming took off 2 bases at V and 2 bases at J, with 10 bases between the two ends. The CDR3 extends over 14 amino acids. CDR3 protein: CASSIQGATYEQYF. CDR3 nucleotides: TGTGCCAGTAGTATACAGGGCGCTACCTACGAGCAGTACTTC.

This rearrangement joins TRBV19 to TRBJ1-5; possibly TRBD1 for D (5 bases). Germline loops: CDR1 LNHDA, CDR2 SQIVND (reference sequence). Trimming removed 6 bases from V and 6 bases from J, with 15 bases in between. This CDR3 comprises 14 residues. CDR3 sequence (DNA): TGTGCCAGTAGGTTCATGGGGGAGGCTCAGCCCCAGCATTTT. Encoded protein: CASRFMGEAQPQHF.

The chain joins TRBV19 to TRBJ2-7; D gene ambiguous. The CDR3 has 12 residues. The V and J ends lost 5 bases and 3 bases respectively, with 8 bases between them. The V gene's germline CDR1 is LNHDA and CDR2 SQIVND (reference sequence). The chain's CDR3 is CASSERSYEQYF. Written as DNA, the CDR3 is TGTGCCAGTAGTGAACGGAGCTACGAGCAGTACTTC. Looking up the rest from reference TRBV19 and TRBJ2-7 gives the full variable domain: DGGITQSPKYLFRKEGQNVTLSCEQNLNHDAMYWYRQDPGQGLRLIYYSQIVNDFQKGDIAEGYSVSREKKESFPLTVTSAQKNPTAFYLCASSERSYEQYFGPGTRLTVT.

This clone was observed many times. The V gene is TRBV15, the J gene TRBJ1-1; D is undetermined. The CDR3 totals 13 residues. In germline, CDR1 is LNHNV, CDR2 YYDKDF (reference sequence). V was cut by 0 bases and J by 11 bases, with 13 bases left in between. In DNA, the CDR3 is TGTGCCACCAGCAGAGATCGCTTTCAACGGGCTTTCTTT. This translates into CATSRDRFQRAFF.

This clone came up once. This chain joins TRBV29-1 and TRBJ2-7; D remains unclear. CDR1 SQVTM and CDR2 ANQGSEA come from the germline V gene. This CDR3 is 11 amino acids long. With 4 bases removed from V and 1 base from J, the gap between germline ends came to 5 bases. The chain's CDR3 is CSVVLSYEQYF. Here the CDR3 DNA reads TGCAGCGTTGTTCTTTCCTACGAGCAGTACTTC.

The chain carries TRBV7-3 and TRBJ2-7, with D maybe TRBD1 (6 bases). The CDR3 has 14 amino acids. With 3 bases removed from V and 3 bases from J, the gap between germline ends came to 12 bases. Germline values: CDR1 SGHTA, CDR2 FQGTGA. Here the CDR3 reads CASSFAGANYEQYF. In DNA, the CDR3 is TGTGCCAGCAGCTTCGCAGGGGCGAACTACGAGCAGTACTTC.

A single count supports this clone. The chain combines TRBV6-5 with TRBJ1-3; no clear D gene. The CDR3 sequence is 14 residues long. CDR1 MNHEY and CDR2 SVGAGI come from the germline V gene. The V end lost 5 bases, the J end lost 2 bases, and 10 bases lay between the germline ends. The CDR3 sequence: CASSLTIAGNTIYF. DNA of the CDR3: TGTGCCAGCAGTCTGACTATCGCTGGAAACACCATATATTTT.

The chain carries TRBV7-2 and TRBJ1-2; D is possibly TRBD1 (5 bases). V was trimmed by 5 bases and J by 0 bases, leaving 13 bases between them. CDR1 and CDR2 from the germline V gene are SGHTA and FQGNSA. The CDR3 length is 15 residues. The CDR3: CASSTGGGANYGYTF. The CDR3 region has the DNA TGTGCCAGCAGCACTGGGGGAGGAGCTAACTATGGCTACACCTTC.

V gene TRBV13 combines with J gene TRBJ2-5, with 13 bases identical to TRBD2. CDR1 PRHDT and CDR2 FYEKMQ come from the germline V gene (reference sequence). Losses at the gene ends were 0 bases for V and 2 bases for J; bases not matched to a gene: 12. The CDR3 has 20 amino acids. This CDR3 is CASSLGSGTSGTAGQETQYF. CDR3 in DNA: TGTGCCAGCAGCTTAGGGTCCGGGACTAGCGGGACCGCAGGACAAGAGACCCAGTACTTC.

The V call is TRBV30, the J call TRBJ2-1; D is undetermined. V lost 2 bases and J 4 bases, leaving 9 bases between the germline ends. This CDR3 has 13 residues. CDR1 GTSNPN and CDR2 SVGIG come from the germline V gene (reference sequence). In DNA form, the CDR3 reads TGTGCCTGGAGTCTTTCGAGTTACAATGAGCAGTTCTTC. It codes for CAWSLSSYNEQFF. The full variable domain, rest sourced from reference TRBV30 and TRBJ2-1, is SQTIHQWPATLVQPVGSPLSLECTVEGTSNPNLYWYRQAAGRGLQLLFYSVGIGQISSEVPQNLSASRPQDRQFILSSKKLLLSDSGFYLCAWSLSSYNEQFFGPGTRLTVL.

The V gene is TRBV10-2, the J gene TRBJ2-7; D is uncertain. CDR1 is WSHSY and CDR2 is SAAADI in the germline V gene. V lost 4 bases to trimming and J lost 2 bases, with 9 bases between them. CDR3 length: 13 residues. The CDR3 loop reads CASSVSEAYEQYF. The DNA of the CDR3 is TGCGCCAGCAGTGTTAGTGAGGCCTACGAGCAGTACTTC.

Here the CDR3 reads CACLTAGGPGEQYF. The CDR3 DNA follows: TGTGCCTGCCTTACAGCGGGAGGGCCTGGAGAGCAGTACTTC. V usage is TRBV30 and J usage is TRBJ2-7, with TRBD2 identical over 10 bases. The CDR3 runs 14 residues. Germline assignment: CDR1 GTSNPN and CDR2 SVGIG (reference sequence). J was trimmed by 7 bases and V by 6 bases; bases with no gene match: 12.

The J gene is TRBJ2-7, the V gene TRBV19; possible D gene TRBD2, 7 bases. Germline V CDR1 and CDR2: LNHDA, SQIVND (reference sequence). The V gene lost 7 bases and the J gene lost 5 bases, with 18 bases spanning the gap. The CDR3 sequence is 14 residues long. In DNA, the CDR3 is TGTGCCAGTACCGATCCGGGGGGCACGGACGAGCAGTACTTC. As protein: CASTDPGGTDEQYF.

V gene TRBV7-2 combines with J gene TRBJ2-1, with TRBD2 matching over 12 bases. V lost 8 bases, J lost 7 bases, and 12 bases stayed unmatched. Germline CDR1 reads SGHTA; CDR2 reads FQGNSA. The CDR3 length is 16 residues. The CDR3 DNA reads TGTGCCAGCTTGGCGACTAGCGGGAGTACTGGGAATGAGCAGTTCTTC. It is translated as CASLATSGSTGNEQFF.